Listed here are 8 T cell receptor beta chains from one sample, sequenced in a study of CD8 T cells in ankylosing spondylitis. TCRdb re-analysed the 5' RACE reads in MiXCR, keeping a single row per CDR3 protein. Here the sample spans some 38,000 distinct CDR3 sequences, under 13% being singletons. Sequenced material: blood, either unsorted or a sorted T cell fraction (not recorded which). Source of these receptors: a male donor with ankylosing spondylitis or in good health (not recorded which).

This clonotype was seen more than once but under ten times. The chain employs TRBV6-5 and TRBJ1-1; D gene ambiguous. Germline CDR1 MNHEY, CDR2 SVGAGI. Between the trimmed V and J ends, which lost 6 bases and 1 base, there was a span of 15 bases. The CDR3 is 15 amino acids. CDR3 residues: CASSYLPRTNTEAFF. The DNA for the CDR3 is TGTGCCAGCAGCTACCTCCCCCGGACGAACACTGAAGCTTTCTTT.

The rearrangement uses TRBV6-4 and TRBJ2-6; the D gene could be TRBD1 or TRBD2 (6 bases each). V was cut by 4 bases and J by 1 base, with 20 bases left in between. The CDR3 runs to 19 residues. Germline values: CDR1 MRHNA, CDR2 SNTAGT. CDR3 bases: TGTGCCAGCAGTGCTCCTACGGGGGCCGAAAGATCTGGGGCCAACGTCCTGACTTTC. Translated, it gives CASSAPTGAERSGANVLTF.

This clonotype appeared a single time. The V gene is TRBV14, the J gene TRBJ1-2, with D possibly being TRBD1 (5 bases). Trimming removed 1 base at V and 4 bases at J, with 7 bases between. Germline V gene sequence: CDR1 SGHDN, CDR2 FVKESK. The CDR3 has 13 residues. The CDR3 DNA reads as TGTGCCAGCAGCCAAGCAGGGATCTATGGCTACACCTTC. Translated: CASSQAGIYGYTF.

This clonotype was observed at least ten times. The chain couples TRBV7-3 to TRBJ2-2; 9 bases are shared with TRBD2. Germline V gives CDR1 SGHTA, CDR2 FQGTGA. The CDR3 is made up of 15 amino acids. V shed 5 bases and J 6 bases; nucleotides not matched to a gene: 7. This CDR3 is CASSTSGGRPGELFF. The DNA of the CDR3 is TGTGCCAGCAGCACCAGCGGGGGGAGGCCCGGGGAGCTGTTTTTT.

This clonotype showed up many times. The chain combines TRBV5-1 with TRBJ2-5; 10 nucleotides agree with TRBD2. Trimming took 0 bases from V and 3 from J; bases not matched to a gene: 5. CDR3 length equals 16 residues. From germline, CDR1 is SGHRS and CDR2 YFSETQ. The CDR3 nucleotides read TGCGCCAGCAGCTTGGCTAGCGGGAGTTTAAAAGAGACCCAGTACTTC. Its translation is CASSLASGSLKETQYF.

Many counts were recorded for this clonotype. This chain links TRBV6-1 with TRBJ2-5, with D unclear. The V gene's germline CDR1 is MNHNS and CDR2 SASEGT. The CDR3 length is 14 residues. V lost 7 bases and J 2 bases, leaving 14 bases between the germline ends. CDR3 DNA: TGTGCCAGCAAGGGTTTACTATCTCAAGAGACCCAGTACTTC. Protein: CASKGLLSQETQYF.

The chain recombines TRBV5-2 with TRBJ2-7; TRBD1 is taken as the D call from the table, unchecked against the DNA. TRBV5-2 is assigned pseudogene status. CDR3 size: 13 residues. CDR3 region: CAMGPRDVYEQYF. The DNA for the CDR3 is TGTGCCATGGGCCCCCGGGACGTCTACGAGCAGTACTTC.

This clonotype was seen a handful of times. This rearrangement joins TRBV2 to TRBJ2-4; D assignment may be TRBD1 or TRBD2 (7 bases each). CDR1 is SNHLY, CDR2 FYNNEI, per germline. Trimming cost V 4 bases and J 6 bases, with 16 bases left between them. The CDR3 covers 15 residues. The CDR3 region is CASSATGRGVNIQYF. CDR3 coding DNA: TGTGCCAGCAGTGCGACAGGGAGGGGGGTAAACATTCAGTACTTC.